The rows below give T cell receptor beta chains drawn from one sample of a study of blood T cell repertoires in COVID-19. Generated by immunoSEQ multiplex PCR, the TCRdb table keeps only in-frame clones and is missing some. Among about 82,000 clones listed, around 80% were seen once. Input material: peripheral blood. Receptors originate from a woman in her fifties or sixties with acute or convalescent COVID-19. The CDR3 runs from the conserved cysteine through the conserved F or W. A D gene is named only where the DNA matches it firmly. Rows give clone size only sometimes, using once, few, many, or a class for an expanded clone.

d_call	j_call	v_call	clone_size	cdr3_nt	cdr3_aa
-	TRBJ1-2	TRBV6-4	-	TGTGCCAGCAGCGTGGGAGTAGGGTATGGCTACACCTTC	CASSVGVGYGYTF
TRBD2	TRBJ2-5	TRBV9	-	TGTGCCAGCAGCGAAGGTAGCGGGGGACCCGGGGGGACCCAGTACTTC	CASSEGSGGPGGTQYF
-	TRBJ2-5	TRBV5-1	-	TGCGCCAGCAGCTCGGGTAGTGCAGAGACCCAGTACTTC	CASSSGSAETQYF
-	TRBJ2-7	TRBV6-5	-	TGTGCCAGCACTTGGGGCAACTCCTACGAGCAGTACTTC	CASTWGNSYEQYF
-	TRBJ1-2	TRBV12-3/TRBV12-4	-	TGTGCCAGCAGTCGGGGAGGTGGCTACACCTTC	CASSRGGGYTF
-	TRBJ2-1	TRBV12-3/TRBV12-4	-	TGTGCCAGCAGGTCCGGGTATGAGCAGTTCTTC	CASRSGYEQFF
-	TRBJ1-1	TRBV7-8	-	TGTGCCAGCAGCTTGCAGGGGCGGTCTGAAGCTTTCTTT	CASSLQGRSEAFF
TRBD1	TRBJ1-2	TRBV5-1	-	TGCGCCAGCAGCTTGGAGGTGGGGGACAGGGGGCGCGATGGCTACACCTTC	CASSLEVGDRGRDGYTF
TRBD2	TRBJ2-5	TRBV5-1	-	TGCGCCAGCAGCGTAGGGACTAGCCTAGAGACCCAGTACTTC	CASSVGTSLETQYF
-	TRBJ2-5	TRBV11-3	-	TGTGCCAGCAGCCCCTCCACAGGTGGGGTGGAGACCCAGTACTTC	CASSPSTGGVETQYF
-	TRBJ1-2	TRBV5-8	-	TGTGCCAGAGGTGTCTTTGTGGCGGAAGGCTACACCTTC	CARGVFVAEGYTF
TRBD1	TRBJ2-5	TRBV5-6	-	TGTGCCAGCAGTTTCGCCGGGACAGGCCAAGAGACCCAGTACTTC	CASSFAGTGQETQYF
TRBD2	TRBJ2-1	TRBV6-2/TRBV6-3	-	TGTGCCAGCAGCTCTCGGACTAGCGGACGGGGTCCTGAGCAGTTCTTC	CASSSRTSGRGPEQFF
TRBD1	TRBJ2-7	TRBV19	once	TGTGCCAGTAGTATCGGGACAGGCTCCTACGAGCAGTACTTC	CASSIGTGSYEQYF
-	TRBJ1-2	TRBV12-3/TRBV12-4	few	TGTGCCAGCGGACTGGGGAGCTATGGCTACACCTTC	CASGLGSYGYTF
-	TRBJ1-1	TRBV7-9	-	TGTGCCAGCAGCTTACAGGGTCCGAACACTGAAGCTTTCTTT	CASSLQGPNTEAFF
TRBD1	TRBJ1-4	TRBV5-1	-	TGCGCCAGCAAGTTTCAGGGGGCGTTCAAGGAAAAACTGTTTTTT	CASKFQGAFKEKLFF
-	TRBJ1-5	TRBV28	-	TGTGCCAGCAGTTTGTATCGGGGGGCGGGGAGCAATCAGCCCCAGCATTTT	CASSLYRGAGSNQPQHF
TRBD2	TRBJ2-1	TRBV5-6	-	TGTGCCAGCAGCTTAGGTCTAGCGGGGAACAATGAGCAGTTCTTC	CASSLGLAGNNEQFF
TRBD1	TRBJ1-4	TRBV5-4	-	TGTGCCAGCAGCTCTATGTTGGGACAGGGGCTAGAAAAACTGTTTTTT	CASSSMLGQGLEKLFF
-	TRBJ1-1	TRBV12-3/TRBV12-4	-	TGTGCCAGCAGACCCGGCGGGACTGAAGCTTTCTTT	CASRPGGTEAFF
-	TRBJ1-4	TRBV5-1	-	TGCGCCAGCAGCTTGGCGGCAGGTGATGAAAAACTGTTTTTT	CASSLAAGDEKLFF
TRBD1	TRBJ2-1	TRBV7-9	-	TGTGCCAGCAGACCGGACAGGGGTTCCTACAATGAGCAGTTCTTC	CASRPDRGSYNEQFF